The rows below give T cell receptor beta chains drawn from one sample of a study of blood T cell repertoires in COVID-19. TCRdb keeps only in-frame clones here, not all; method: immunoSEQ multiplex PCR. This sample yields about 300,000 clones, of which approximately 84% are seen a single time; more than 9% belongs to the top ten. The specimen sequenced was PBMCs or T cells enriched from blood (not recorded which). The receptors were sampled from a woman aged 18-35 years who had recovered from COVID-19. The CDR3 runs from the conserved cysteine through the conserved F or W. A D gene is named only where the DNA matches it firmly. A row's size may be missing; if present it is once, few, many or a size class.

CDR3 protein | CDR3 DNA | clone size | V gene | D gene | J gene
CASTPFAGPFTDTQYF | TGCGCCAGCACTCCTTTCGCGGGACCTTTCACAGATACGCAGTATTTT | NA | TRBV5-1 | NA | TRBJ2-3
CASSIRGLYQETQYF | TGTGCCAGTAGTATAAGAGGTCTGTACCAAGAGACCCAGTACTTC | NA | TRBV19 | NA | TRBJ2-5
CASSEETGQPQHF | TGTGCCAGCAGTGAAGAGACGGGGCAGCCCCAGCATTTT | NA | TRBV2 | NA | TRBJ1-5
CASSQRAGGTEAFF | TGTGCCAGCAGCCAAAGGGCAGGGGGCACTGAAGCTTTCTTT | NA | TRBV3-1/TRBV3-2 | TRBD1 | TRBJ1-1
CASSLAVSDHSGNTIYF | TGTGCCAGCAGCTTAGCCGTCAGTGATCACTCTGGAAACACCATATATTTT | NA | TRBV7-9 | NA | TRBJ1-3
CASSQAIPSPGWVVALHF | TGCGCCAGCAGCCAAGCGATTCCGTCCCCAGGGTGGGTAGTGGCCCTCCACTTT | NA | TRBV4-1 | NA | TRBJ1-6
CATSRGQGQGAYEQYF | TGTGCCACCAGCAGGGGCCAGGGACAGGGGGCCTACGAGCAGTACTTC | once | TRBV15 | TRBD1 | TRBJ2-7
CASSWTGNKSPLHF | TGTGCCAGCAGCTGGACAGGGAACAAGTCACCCCTCCACTTT | NA | TRBV6-5 | TRBD1 | TRBJ1-6
CASSHGAGEQGQFF | TGTGCCAGCAGCCATGGGGCAGGGGAGCAGGGGCAGTTCTTC | NA | TRBV3-1/TRBV3-2 | NA | TRBJ2-1
CASSVGTGGYNEQFF | TGTGCCAGCAGCGTAGGAACGGGGGGATACAATGAGCAGTTCTTC | NA | TRBV9 | TRBD2 | TRBJ2-1
CASRGQGSNQPQHF | TGCGCCAGCCGGGGACAGGGTAGCAATCAGCCCCAGCATTTT | NA | TRBV4-1 | TRBD1 | TRBJ1-5
CASSLDLAGGPHEQYF | TGCGCCAGCAGCTTGGACCTTGCGGGAGGGCCTCACGAGCAGTACTTC | few | TRBV5-1 | TRBD2 | TRBJ2-7
CASSVHRGGTEAFF | TGTGCCAGCAGCGTACACAGGGGGGGCACTGAAGCTTTCTTT | NA | TRBV9 | TRBD1 | TRBJ1-1
CASSLDVLGSPYNEQFF | TGTGCCAGCAGCTTAGATGTACTTGGGAGTCCCTACAATGAGCAGTTCTTC | few | TRBV7-9 | NA | TRBJ2-1
CASSTRGPSEDTQYF | TGCGCCAGCAGCACTCGTGGTCCCTCTGAAGATACGCAGTATTTT | NA | TRBV5-1 | NA | TRBJ2-3
CASRTSGLVTDTQYF | TGTGCCAGCAGGACTAGCGGATTAGTAACAGATACGCAGTATTTT | once | TRBV7-9 | TRBD2 | TRBJ2-3
CASGLVTEAFF | TGTGCTAGTGGTCTCGTTACTGAAGCTTTCTTT | once | TRBV12-5 | NA | TRBJ1-1
CASSPKAPSGGAGSYEQYF | TGCGCCAGCAGCCCAAAAGCCCCTAGCGGGGGGGCGGGATCCTACGAGCAGTACTTC | few | TRBV5-1 | TRBD2 | TRBJ2-7
CASTLRARGLAYNEQFF | TGTGCCAGCACCCTCCGGGCACGCGGACTAGCTTACAATGAGCAGTTCTTC | NA | TRBV7-8 | TRBD2 | TRBJ2-1
CASSLTGVRNTEAFF | TGTGCCAGCAGTTTGACAGGGGTACGGAACACTGAAGCTTTCTTT | NA | TRBV28 | TRBD1 | TRBJ1-1
CASSVGGTGANVLTF | TGTGCCAGCAGCGTAGGAGGGACTGGGGCCAACGTCCTGACTTTC | NA | TRBV9 | NA | TRBJ2-6
CASSLWIAGGGEQFF | TGTGCCAGCAGCTTATGGATAGCGGGAGGGGGTGAGCAGTTCTTC | NA | TRBV7-8 | TRBD2 | TRBJ2-1
CAWSVLDRGQVTVVDTQYF | TGTGCCTGGAGTGTACTTGACAGGGGGCAGGTTACCGTTGTAGATACGCAGTATTTT | once | TRBV30 | TRBD1 | TRBJ2-3
CASSDAAGETQYF | TGTGCCAGCAGTGACGCTGCCGGGGAGACCCAGTACTTC | NA | TRBV6-4 | NA | TRBJ2-5
CASSLEGPQYF | TGTGCCAGCAGCTTAGAGGGGCCCCAGTACTTC | NA | TRBV7-9 | NA | TRBJ2-5
CASSPGQGMGEQYF | TGTGCCAGCAGCCCCGGACAGGGAATGGGCGAGCAGTACTTC | NA | TRBV9 | TRBD1 | TRBJ2-7
CATGQGADFFSEAFF | TGTGCCACCGGACAGGGGGCCGATTTTTTCTCTGAAGCTTTCTTT | NA | TRBV19 | TRBD1 | TRBJ1-1
CASSTPSSGNTEAFF | TGTGCCAGCAGTACGCCCTCATCGGGGAACACTGAAGCTTTCTTT | once | TRBV6-5 | NA | TRBJ1-1
CASSLSGQGNTEAFF | TGCGCCAGCAGCTTGTCCGGCCAGGGGAACACTGAAGCTTTCTTT | NA | TRBV5-1 | NA | TRBJ1-1
CASSQETAGYTF | TGTGCCAGCAGCCAAGAGACAGCTGGCTACACCTTC | once | TRBV4-2 | NA | TRBJ1-2
CASRLGERYEQYF | TGTGCAAGTCGCTTAGGAGAGCGCTACGAGCAGTACTTC | NA | TRBV12-2 | NA | TRBJ2-7
CASRLRLASPRDTGELFF | TGTGCCAGCAGACTGAGACTAGCGTCCCCCAGAGACACCGGGGAGCTGTTTTTT | NA | TRBV3-1/TRBV3-2 | TRBD2 | TRBJ2-2
CASTPTPLRGNTIYF | TGTGCCAGCACCCCAACACCCCTCCGAGGCAACACCATATATTTT | NA | TRBV6-5 | NA | TRBJ1-3
CASSSRQGTQETQYF | TGCGCCAGCAGCAGCAGACAGGGGACCCAAGAGACCCAGTACTTC | NA | TRBV5-1 | TRBD1 | TRBJ2-5
CASSPRTGGATGELFF | TGCGCCAGCAGCCCCCGGACAGGGGGTGCAACCGGGGAGCTGTTTTTT | NA | TRBV5-1 | TRBD1 | TRBJ2-2
CASSLNTGTNYGYTF | TGCGCCAGCAGCTTGAATACAGGGACTAACTATGGCTACACCTTC | NA | TRBV5-1 | NA | TRBJ1-2
CATSDAGTVRGNQPQHF | TGTGCCACCAGTGATGCCGGGACAGTACGGGGCAATCAGCCCCAGCATTTT | NA | TRBV24-1 | TRBD1 | TRBJ1-5
CASSIATGPYNEQFF | TGTGCCAGTAGTATAGCAACAGGACCATACAATGAGCAGTTCTTC | NA | TRBV19 | NA | TRBJ2-1
CASRAPGTGAQPQHF | TGTGCCAGCAGAGCACCCGGGACAGGGGCTCAGCCCCAGCATTTT | NA | TRBV6-5 | TRBD1 | TRBJ1-5
CASSGLTGDTGELFF | TGTGCCAGCAGCGGGCTTACAGGGGACACCGGGGAGCTGTTTTTT | NA | TRBV9 | TRBD1 | TRBJ2-2
CSVDQGQPYNEQFF | TGCAGCGTTGACCAGGGGCAACCCTACAATGAGCAGTTCTTC | NA | TRBV29-1 | NA | TRBJ2-1
CASSSCYTF | TGTGCCAGCTCATCCTGCTACACCTTC | NA | TRBV18 | NA | TRBJ1-2
CASSLLTGLGANTGELFF | TGTGCCAGCAGCTTACTTACCGGACTGGGAGCGAACACCGGGGAGCTGTTTTTT | NA | TRBV7-8 | NA | TRBJ2-2
CASTPGGQGAAGELFF | TGTGCCAGCACCCCGGGGGGACAGGGGGCGGCCGGGGAGCTGTTTTTT | NA | TRBV9 | TRBD1 | TRBJ2-2
CASSRDRGTEAFF | TGTGCCAGTAGTCGGGACAGGGGAACTGAAGCTTTCTTT | NA | TRBV19 | TRBD1 | TRBJ1-1
CASSQSQGAIGYTF | TGCGCCAGCAGTCAATCACAGGGGGCTATTGGCTACACCTTC | NA | TRBV4-1 | TRBD1 | TRBJ1-2
CASSPQGGGQPQHF | TGTGCCAGCAGCCCCCAGGGGGGCGGACAGCCCCAGCATTTT | NA | TRBV7-8 | TRBD1 | TRBJ1-5
CASSPRGTGGSPLHF | TGTGCCAGCAGCCCCCGTGGGACAGGCGGTTCACCCCTCCACTTT | few | TRBV7-9 | TRBD1 | TRBJ1-6
CAWSAQGYGYTF | TGTGCCTGGAGCGCACAGGGCTATGGCTACACCTTC | NA | TRBV30 | NA | TRBJ1-2
CASSVQRAFSYEQYF | TGTGCCAGCAGTGTCCAGCGGGCCTTTTCCTACGAGCAGTACTTC | NA | TRBV28 | NA | TRBJ2-7
CASSTSRDIYGYTF | TGTGCCAGCTCTACTTCACGGGACATCTATGGCTACACCTTC | NA | TRBV18 | NA | TRBJ1-2
CASSSSGGTEAFF | TGTGCCAGCAGTTCCTCCGGGGGGACTGAAGCTTTCTTT | NA | TRBV6-5 | NA | TRBJ1-1
CASSLGTQGGGYTF | TGCGCCAGCAGCTTGGGGACCCAAGGCGGGGGCTACACCTTC | NA | TRBV5-1 | NA | TRBJ1-2
CASSHSGGPETQYF | TGTGCCAGCAGCCATTCGGGGGGGCCTGAGACCCAGTACTTC | NA | TRBV3-1/TRBV3-2 | TRBD2 | TRBJ2-5
CASSLGGQANYGYTF | TGCGCCAGCAGCTTGGGGGGCCAGGCAAACTATGGCTACACCTTC | once | TRBV5-1 | NA | TRBJ1-2
CASSRGPGGETQYF | TGTGCCAGCAGCCGGGGACCGGGAGGAGAGACCCAGTACTTC | NA | TRBV7-3 | TRBD2 | TRBJ2-5
CASSLLRTGGEKLFF | TGTGCCAGCAGTTTGTTAAGGACAGGGGGGGAAAAACTGTTTTTT | few | TRBV28 | TRBD1 | TRBJ1-4
CASSPPNRGNTGELFF | TGTGCCAGCTCACCTCCGAACAGGGGGAACACCGGGGAGCTGTTTTTT | NA | TRBV18 | TRBD1 | TRBJ2-2
CASRISTDQETQYF | TGTGCCAGCAGGATTTCTACGGACCAAGAGACCCAGTACTTC | NA | TRBV21-1 | NA | TRBJ2-5
CASSRGGQASSYEQYF | TGTGCCAGCTCACGGGGGGGACAGGCTTCCTCCTACGAGCAGTACTTC | NA | TRBV18 | NA | TRBJ2-7